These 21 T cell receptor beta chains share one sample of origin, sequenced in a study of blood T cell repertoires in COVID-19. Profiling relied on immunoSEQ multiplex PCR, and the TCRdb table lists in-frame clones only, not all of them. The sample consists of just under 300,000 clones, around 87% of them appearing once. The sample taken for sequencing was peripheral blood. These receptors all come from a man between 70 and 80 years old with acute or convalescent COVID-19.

The CDR3 protein is CASSGARGNEKLFF. The CDR3 nucleotides are TGTGCCAGCAGTGGAGCCAGGGGGAATGAAAAACTGTTTTTT. J is TRBJ1-4 and V is TRBV6-1, with TRBD1 identical over 7 bases. Per germline, CDR1 MNHNS and CDR2 SASEGT. Trimming cost V 4 bases and J 5 bases; bases outside gene matches: 4. This CDR3 spans 14 amino acids.

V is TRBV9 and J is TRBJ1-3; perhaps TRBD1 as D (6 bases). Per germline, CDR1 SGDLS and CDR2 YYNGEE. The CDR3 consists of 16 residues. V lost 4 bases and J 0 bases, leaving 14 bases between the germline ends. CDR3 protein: CASSPQGHLSGNTIYF. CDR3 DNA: TGTGCCAGCAGCCCCCAGGGGCACCTCTCTGGAAACACCATATATTTT.

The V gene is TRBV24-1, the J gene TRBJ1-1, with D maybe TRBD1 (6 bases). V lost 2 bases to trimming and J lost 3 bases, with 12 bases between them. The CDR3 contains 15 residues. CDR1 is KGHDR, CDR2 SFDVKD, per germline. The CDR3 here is CATSDSGHGDTEAFF. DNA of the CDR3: TGTGCCACCAGTGATTCGGGACACGGGGACACTGAAGCTTTCTTT.

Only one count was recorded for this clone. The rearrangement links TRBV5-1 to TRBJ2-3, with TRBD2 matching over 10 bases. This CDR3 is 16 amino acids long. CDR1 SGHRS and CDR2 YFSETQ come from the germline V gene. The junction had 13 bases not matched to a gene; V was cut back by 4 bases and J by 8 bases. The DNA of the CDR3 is TGCGCCAGCAGCCCGGCTCCCGGGACTAGCGATAGTACGCAGTATTTT. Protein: CASSPAPGTSDSTQYF.

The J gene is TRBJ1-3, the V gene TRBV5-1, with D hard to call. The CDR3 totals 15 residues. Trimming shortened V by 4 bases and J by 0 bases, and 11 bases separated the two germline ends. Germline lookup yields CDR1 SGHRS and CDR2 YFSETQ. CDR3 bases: TGCGCCAGCAGCCCTGACTCTAACTCTGGAAACACCATATATTTT. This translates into CASSPDSNSGNTIYF.

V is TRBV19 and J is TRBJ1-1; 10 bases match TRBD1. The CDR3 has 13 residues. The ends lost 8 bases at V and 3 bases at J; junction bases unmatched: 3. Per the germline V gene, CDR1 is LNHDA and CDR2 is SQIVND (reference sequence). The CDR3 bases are TGTGCCAGTTCCGGGACAGGGGACACTGAAGCTTTCTTT. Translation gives CASSGTGDTEAFF.

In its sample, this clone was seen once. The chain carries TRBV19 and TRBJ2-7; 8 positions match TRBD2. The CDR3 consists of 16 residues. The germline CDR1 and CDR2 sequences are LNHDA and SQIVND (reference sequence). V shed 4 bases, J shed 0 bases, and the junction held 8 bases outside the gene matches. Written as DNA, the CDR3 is TGTGCCAGTAGTAAAAGTGGAACTAGCGGCTCCTACGAGCAGTACTTC. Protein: CASSKSGTSGSYEQYF.

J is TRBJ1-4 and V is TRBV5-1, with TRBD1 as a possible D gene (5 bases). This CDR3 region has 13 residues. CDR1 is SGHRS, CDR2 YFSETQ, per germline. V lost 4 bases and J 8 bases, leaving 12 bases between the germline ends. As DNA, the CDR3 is TGCGCCAGCAGCCCTGGGCCAGGGGAAAAACTGTTTTTT. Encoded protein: CASSPGPGEKLFF.

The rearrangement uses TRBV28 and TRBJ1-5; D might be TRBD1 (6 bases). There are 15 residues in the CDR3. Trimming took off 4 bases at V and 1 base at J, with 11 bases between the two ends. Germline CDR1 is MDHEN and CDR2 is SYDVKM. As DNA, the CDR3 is TGTGCCAGCAGTTCCCAGGGGATCAGCAATCAGCCCCAGCATTTT. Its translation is CASSSQGISNQPQHF. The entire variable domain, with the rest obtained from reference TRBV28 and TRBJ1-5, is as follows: DVKVTQSSRYLVKRTGEKVFLECVQDMDHENMFWYRQDPGLGLRLIYFSYDVKMKEKGDIPEGYSVSREKKERFSLILESASTNQTSMYLCASSSQGISNQPQHFGDGTRLSIL.

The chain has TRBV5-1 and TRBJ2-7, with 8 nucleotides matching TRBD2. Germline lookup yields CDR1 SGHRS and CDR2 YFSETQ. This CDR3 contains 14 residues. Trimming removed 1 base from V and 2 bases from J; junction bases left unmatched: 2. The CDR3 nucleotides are TGCGCCAGCAGCTTGAGCGGGGGTCCCTACGAGCAGTACTTC. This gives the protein CASSLSGGPYEQYF. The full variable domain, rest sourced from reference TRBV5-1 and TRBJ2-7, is KAGVTQTPRYLIKTRGQQVTLSCSPISGHRSVSWYQQTPGQGLQFLFEYFSETQRNKGNFPGRFSGRQFSNSRSEMNVSTLELGDSALYLCASSLSGGPYEQYFGPGTRLTVT.

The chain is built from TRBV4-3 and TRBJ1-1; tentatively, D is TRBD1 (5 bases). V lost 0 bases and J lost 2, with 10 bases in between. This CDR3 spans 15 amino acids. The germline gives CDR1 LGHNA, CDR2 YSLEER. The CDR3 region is CASSQDMGGNTEAFF. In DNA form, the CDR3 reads TGCGCCAGCAGCCAAGATATGGGGGGAAACACTGAAGCTTTCTTT.

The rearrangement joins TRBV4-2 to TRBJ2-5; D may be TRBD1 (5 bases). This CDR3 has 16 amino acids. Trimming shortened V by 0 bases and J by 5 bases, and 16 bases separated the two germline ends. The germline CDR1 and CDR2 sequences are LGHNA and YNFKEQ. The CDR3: CASSQDITAGWETQYF. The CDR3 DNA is TGTGCCAGCAGCCAAGATATTACGGCAGGGTGGGAGACCCAGTACTTC.

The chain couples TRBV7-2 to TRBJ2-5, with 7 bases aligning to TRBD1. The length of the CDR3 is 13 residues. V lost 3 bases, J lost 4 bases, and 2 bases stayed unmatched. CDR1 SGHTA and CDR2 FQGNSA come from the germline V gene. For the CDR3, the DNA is TGTGCCAGCAGCTTGGGGGACAGAGAGACCCAGTACTTC. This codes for CASSLGDRETQYF.

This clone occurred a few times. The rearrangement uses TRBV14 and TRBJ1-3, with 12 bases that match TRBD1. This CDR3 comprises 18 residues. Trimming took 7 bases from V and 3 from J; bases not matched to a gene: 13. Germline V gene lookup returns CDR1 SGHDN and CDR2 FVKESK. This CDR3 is CASIGKGDRGQNGNTIYF. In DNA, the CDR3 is TGTGCCAGCATTGGTAAGGGGGACAGGGGGCAGAATGGAAACACCATATATTTT. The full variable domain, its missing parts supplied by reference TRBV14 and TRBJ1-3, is EAGVTQFPSHSVIEKGQTVTLRCDPISGHDNLYWYRRVMGKEIKFLLHFVKESKQDESGMPNNRFLAERTGGTYSTLKVQPAELEDSGVYFCASIGKGDRGQNGNTIYFGEGSWLTVV.

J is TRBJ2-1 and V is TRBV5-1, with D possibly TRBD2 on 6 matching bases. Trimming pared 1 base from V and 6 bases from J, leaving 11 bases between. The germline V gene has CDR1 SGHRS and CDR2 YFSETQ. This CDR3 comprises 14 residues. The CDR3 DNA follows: TGCGCCAGCAGCTTGATGACTAGTACCAATGAGCAGTTCTTC. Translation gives CASSLMTSTNEQFF.

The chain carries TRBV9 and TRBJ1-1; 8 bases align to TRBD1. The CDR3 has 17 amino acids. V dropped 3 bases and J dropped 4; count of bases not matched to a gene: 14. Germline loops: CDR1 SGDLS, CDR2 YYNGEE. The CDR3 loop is CASSGYGQGAGGTEAFF. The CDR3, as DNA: TGTGCCAGCAGCGGCTATGGTCAGGGGGCGGGCGGCACTGAAGCTTTCTTT.

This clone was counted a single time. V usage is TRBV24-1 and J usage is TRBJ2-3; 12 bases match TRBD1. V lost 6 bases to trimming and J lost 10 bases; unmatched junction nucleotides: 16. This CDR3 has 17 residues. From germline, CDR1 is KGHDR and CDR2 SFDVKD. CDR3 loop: CATSPNSGTGGFYAQYF. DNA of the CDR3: TGTGCCACCAGTCCAAACTCCGGGACAGGGGGCTTCTACGCGCAGTATTTT.

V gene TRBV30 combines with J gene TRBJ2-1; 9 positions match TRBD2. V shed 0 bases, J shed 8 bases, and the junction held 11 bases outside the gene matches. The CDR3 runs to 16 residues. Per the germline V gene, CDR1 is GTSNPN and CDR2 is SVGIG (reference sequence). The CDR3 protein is CAWSVGLAGSLDEQFF. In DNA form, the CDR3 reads TGTGCCTGGAGTGTAGGTCTAGCGGGATCACTGGATGAGCAGTTCTTC. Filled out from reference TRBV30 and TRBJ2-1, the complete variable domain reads SQTIHQWPATLVQPVGSPLSLECTVEGTSNPNLYWYRQAAGRGLQLLFYSVGIGQISSEVPQNLSASRPQDRQFILSSKKLLLSDSGFYLCAWSVGLAGSLDEQFFGPGTRLTVL.

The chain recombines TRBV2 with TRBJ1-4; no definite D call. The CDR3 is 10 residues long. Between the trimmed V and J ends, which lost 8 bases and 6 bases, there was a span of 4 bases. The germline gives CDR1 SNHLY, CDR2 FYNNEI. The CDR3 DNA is TGTGCCAGCGTAGATGAAAAACTGTTTTTT. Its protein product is CASVDEKLFF. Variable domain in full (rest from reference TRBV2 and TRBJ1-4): EPEVTQTPSHQVTQMGQEVILRCVPISNHLYFYWYRQILGQKVEFLVSFYNNEISEKSEIFDDQFSVERPDGSNFTLKIRSTKLEDSAMYFCASVDEKLFFGSGTQLSVL.

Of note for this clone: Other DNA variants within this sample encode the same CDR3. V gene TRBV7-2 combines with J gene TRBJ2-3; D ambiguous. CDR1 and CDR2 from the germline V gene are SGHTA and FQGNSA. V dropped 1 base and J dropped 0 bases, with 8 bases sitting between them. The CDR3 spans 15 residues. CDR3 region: CASSLVGTSTDTQYF. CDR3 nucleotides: TGTGCCAGCAGCTTAGTTGGCACGAGCACAGATACGCAGTATTTT.

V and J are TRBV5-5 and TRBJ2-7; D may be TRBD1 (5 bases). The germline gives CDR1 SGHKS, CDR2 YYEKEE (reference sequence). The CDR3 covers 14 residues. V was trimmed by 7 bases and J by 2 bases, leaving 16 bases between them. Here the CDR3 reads CASHQGPNPYEQYF. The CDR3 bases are TGTGCCAGCCACCAGGGCCCTAACCCCTACGAGCAGTACTTC. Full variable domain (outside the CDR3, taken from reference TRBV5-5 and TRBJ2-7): DAGVTQSPTHLIKTRGQQVTLRCSPISGHKSVSWYQQVLGQGPQFIFQYYEKEERGRGNFPDRFSARQFPNYSSELNVNALLLGDSALYLCASHQGPNPYEQYFGPGTRLTVT.